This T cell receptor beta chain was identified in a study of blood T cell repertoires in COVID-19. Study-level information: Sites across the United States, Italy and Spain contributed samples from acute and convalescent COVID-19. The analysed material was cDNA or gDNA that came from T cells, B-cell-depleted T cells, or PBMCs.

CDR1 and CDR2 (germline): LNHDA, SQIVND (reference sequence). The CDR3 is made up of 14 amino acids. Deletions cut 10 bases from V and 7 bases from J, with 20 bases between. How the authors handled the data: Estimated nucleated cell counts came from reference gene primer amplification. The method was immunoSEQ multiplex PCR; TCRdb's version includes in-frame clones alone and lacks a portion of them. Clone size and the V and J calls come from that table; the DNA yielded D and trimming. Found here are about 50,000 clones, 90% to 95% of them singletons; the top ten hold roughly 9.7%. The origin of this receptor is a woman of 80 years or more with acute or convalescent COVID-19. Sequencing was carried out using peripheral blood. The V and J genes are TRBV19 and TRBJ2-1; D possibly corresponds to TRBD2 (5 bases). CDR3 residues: CATAAGGFRNEQFF. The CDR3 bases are TGTGCCACCGCGGCAGGAGGCTTTCGAAATGAGCAGTTCTTC. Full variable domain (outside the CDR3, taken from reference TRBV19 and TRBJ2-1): DGGITQSPKYLFRKEGQNVTLSCEQNLNHDAMYWYRQDPGQGLRLIYYSQIVNDFQKGDIAEGYSVSREKKESFPLTVTSAQKNPTAFYLCATAAGGFRNEQFFGPGTRLTVL.